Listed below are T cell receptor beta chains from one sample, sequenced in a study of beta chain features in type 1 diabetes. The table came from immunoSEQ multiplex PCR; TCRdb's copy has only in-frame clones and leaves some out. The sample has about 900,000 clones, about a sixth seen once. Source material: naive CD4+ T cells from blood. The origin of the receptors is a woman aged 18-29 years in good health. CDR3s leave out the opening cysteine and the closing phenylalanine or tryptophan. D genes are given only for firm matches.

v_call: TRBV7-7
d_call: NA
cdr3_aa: ASSPGLSGGADTQY

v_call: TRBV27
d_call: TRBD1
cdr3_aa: ASSLGGQYNEQF

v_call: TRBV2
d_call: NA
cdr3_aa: ASSLRPSRETQY

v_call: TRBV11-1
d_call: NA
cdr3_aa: ASSSAVADTQY

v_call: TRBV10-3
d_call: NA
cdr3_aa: AISEHSTGELF

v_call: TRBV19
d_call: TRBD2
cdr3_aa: ASSIMTSGLLSGANVLT

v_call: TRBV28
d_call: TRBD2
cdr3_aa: ASRRTSGSPNYNEQF

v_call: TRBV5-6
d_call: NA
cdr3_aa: ASTITTLMGTEAF

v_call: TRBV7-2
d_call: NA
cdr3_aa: ASSLDWLTYEQY

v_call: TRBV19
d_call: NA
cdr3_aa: ASSLNGPLPSYEQY

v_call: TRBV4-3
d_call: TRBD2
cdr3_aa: ASSQMLAGGFYEQY

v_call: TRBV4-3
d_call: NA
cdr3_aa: ASSQEGARLNEQY

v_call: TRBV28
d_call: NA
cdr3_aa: ASSLLANYGYT

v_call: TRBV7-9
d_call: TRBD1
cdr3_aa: ASSSRTGLVYNEQF

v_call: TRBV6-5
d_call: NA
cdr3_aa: ASSFGREETQY

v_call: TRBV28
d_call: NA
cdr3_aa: ASSLKGLSKF

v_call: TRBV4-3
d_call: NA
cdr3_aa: ASSQVGGTEAF

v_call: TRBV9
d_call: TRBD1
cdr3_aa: ASSPRRGTTYPTDTQY

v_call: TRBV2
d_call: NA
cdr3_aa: ASRKNSGNTIY

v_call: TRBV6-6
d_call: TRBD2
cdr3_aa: ASSWTSGYEQY

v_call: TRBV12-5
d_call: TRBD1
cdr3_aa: ASALRPGQGTDEQF

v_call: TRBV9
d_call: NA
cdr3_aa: ASSADLATYEQY